Shown below are 32 T cell receptor beta chains from a single sample sequenced in a study of technical replicates of blood from a few donors. Profiling relied on immunoSEQ multiplex PCR, and the TCRdb table lists in-frame clones only, not all of them. The table lists 75,000 to 85,000 clones, 90% to 97% of them singletons, with roughly 0.4% in the top ten. The sample comprised T cells isolated from PBMCs. The receptors were gathered from a human donor in good health.

This chain links TRBV9 with TRBJ2-7; maybe TRBD1 (6 bases). V gave up 0 bases and J gave up 1 base, with 11 bases separating them. The V gene's germline CDR1 is SGDLS and CDR2 YYNGEE. This CDR3 contains 15 residues. The DNA of the CDR3 is TGTGCCAGCAGCGTAGGGGGGACACTTTCCTACGAGCAGTACTTC. Its translation: CASSVGGTLSYEQYF.

This clone was seen only a few times. This sequence joins TRBV19 and TRBJ1-1; 8 bases fit TRBD1. Germline values: CDR1 LNHDA, CDR2 SQIVND (reference sequence). J lost 3 bases, V lost 4 bases, and 16 bases had no gene match. This CDR3 spans 18 amino acids. The DNA for the CDR3 is TGTGCCAGTAGTAGTCCGGGACAGGCAAGGATCAAGGACACTGAAGCTTTCTTT. Translating it yields CASSSPGQARIKDTEAFF.

This chain uses TRBV6-5 with TRBJ1-1; D gene ambiguous. Per germline, CDR1 MNHEY and CDR2 SVGAGI. V dropped 2 bases and J dropped 11 bases, with 12 bases sitting between them. This CDR3 spans 12 amino acids. This CDR3 is CASSYPGMEAFF. The DNA of the CDR3 is TGTGCCAGCAGTTACCCGGGGATGGAGGCTTTCTTT.

This clone appeared once. The chain joins TRBV7-6 to TRBJ2-3, with TRBD2 identical over 10 bases. Looked up from germline, CDR1 is SGHVS and CDR2 is FNYEAQ. The CDR3 runs 16 residues. The V gene end was trimmed by 4 bases and the J gene end by 3 bases; junction bases not matched to a gene: 7. The CDR3 protein is CASSYGLADTTDTQYF. The CDR3 DNA reads as TGTGCCAGCAGCTACGGACTAGCGGACACTACAGATACGCAGTATTTT.

J is TRBJ1-1 and V is TRBV4-3; TRBD1 matches at 7 bases. Germline assignment: CDR1 LGHNA and CDR2 YSLEER. The CDR3 is made up of 15 amino acids. The V gene end was trimmed by 4 bases and the J gene end by 3 bases; junction bases not matched to a gene: 8. The CDR3: CASSLYDRADTEAFF. In nucleotides, the CDR3 is TGCGCCAGCAGCCTATATGACAGGGCGGACACTGAAGCTTTCTTT.

V is TRBV9 and J is TRBJ2-2; D is unresolved. CDR3 length: 15 amino acids. Germline values: CDR1 SGDLS, CDR2 YYNGEE. V gave up 1 base and J gave up 2 bases, with 9 bases separating them. The CDR3 DNA is TGTGCCAGCAGCGTATACCAGGCTAACACCGGGGAGCTGTTTTTT. This encodes CASSVYQANTGELFF.

This sequence joins TRBV29-1 and TRBJ1-2; 9 nucleotides match TRBD1. The CDR3 consists of 12 residues. V shed 4 bases and J 3 bases; nucleotides not matched to a gene: 0. CDR1 is SQVTM and CDR2 is ANQGSEA in the germline V gene. As DNA, the CDR3 is TGCAGCGTTGGGGACAGGGACTATGGCTACACCTTC. Its translation: CSVGDRDYGYTF.

The rearrangement joins TRBV11-1 to TRBJ1-2, with D hard to call. CDR1 and CDR2 (germline): SGHAT, FQDESV (reference sequence). The V and J ends lost 5 bases and 4 bases respectively, with 14 bases between them. The CDR3 totals 14 residues. CDR3 amino acids: CASSVNSGIYGYTF. Written as DNA, the CDR3 is TGTGCCAGCAGCGTTAATTCAGGAATCTATGGCTACACCTTC.

This clone was seen a few times. The chain employs TRBV5-1 and TRBJ2-1, with 7 bases aligning to TRBD2. CDR1 is SGHRS, CDR2 YFSETQ, per germline. This CDR3 spans 17 amino acids. V shed 0 bases and J 1 base; nucleotides not matched to a gene: 7. The CDR3 DNA follows: TGCGCCAGCAGCTTGGCCCCTGGGGGAGGGTCCTACAATGAGCAGTTCTTC. This codes for CASSLAPGGGSYNEQFF. The entire variable domain, with the rest obtained from reference TRBV5-1 and TRBJ2-1, is as follows: KAGVTQTPRYLIKTRGQQVTLSCSPISGHRSVSWYQQTPGQGLQFLFEYFSETQRNKGNFPGRFSGRQFSNSRSEMNVSTLELGDSALYLCASSLAPGGGSYNEQFFGPGTRLTVL.

The chain has TRBV25-1 and TRBJ2-7; the match to TRBD1 covers 9 bases. Germline V CDR1 and CDR2: MGHDK, SYGVNS. The CDR3 has 14 amino acids. The J segment lost 5 bases and the V segment lost 5 bases, leaving 7 bases of the junction unmatched. This CDR3 is CASSKGQGGHEQYF. For the CDR3, the DNA is TGTGCCAGCAGTAAGGGACAGGGTGGCCACGAGCAGTACTTC.

There are a few counts of this clone. The chain couples TRBV30 to TRBJ1-1; D is perhaps TRBD1 (5 bases). The V gene's germline CDR1 is GTSNPN and CDR2 SVGIG (reference sequence). The CDR3 sequence is 11 residues long. V was clipped by 2 bases and J by 5 bases, with 6 bases between them. The CDR3 loop reads CAWSKGTEAFF. The CDR3 DNA sequence: TGTGCCTGGAGTAAGGGGACTGAAGCTTTCTTT.

The V call is TRBV27, the J call TRBJ2-2; the match to TRBD2 covers 15 bases. V was clipped by 10 bases and J by 1 base; unmatched bases: 19. CDR3 length: 21 amino acids. Germline V gene lookup returns CDR1 MNHEY and CDR2 SMNVEV (reference sequence). CDR3 region: CANPLSGTGTSGRRNTGELFF. CDR3 DNA sequence: TGTGCCAACCCTCTCTCAGGTACCGGGACTAGCGGGAGGCGGAACACCGGGGAGCTGTTTTTT.

The CDR3 DNA follows: TGTGCCAGCAGCTCCGCCCTAACAGGGGGCTGGGAGCAGTACTTC. The encoded protein is CASSSALTGGWEQYF. The chain uses TRBV5-6 and TRBJ2-7; 9 bases align to TRBD1. V lost 3 bases and J lost 7; bases outside the gene matches: 11. CDR3 length equals 15 residues. Germline V CDR1 and CDR2: SGHDT, YYEEEE.

The chain is built from TRBV7-2 and TRBJ1-2, with 11 bases identical to TRBD1. V gave up 8 bases and J gave up 6 bases; unmatched junction bases: 2. Germline CDR1 and CDR2: SGHTA and FQGNSA. The CDR3 is 12 residues long. CDR3 amino acids: CASGGQGDGYTF. In nucleotides, the CDR3 is TGTGCCAGCGGGGGACAGGGGGATGGCTACACCTTC.

In DNA form, the CDR3 reads TGTGCCAGCAGGTTGGTTGCGGGCGGCAATCAGCCCCAGCATTTT. It yields the protein CASRLVAGGNQPQHF. This chain links TRBV27 with TRBJ1-5; D unclear. CDR3 length: 15 amino acids. V lost 6 bases and J 2 bases, leaving 14 bases between the germline ends. The germline CDR1 and CDR2 sequences are MNHEY and SMNVEV (reference sequence).

The chain couples TRBV19 to TRBJ1-2; no definite D call. This CDR3 region has 15 residues. V was cut by 3 bases and J by 3 bases, with 14 bases left in between. The germline CDR1 and CDR2 sequences are LNHDA and SQIVND (reference sequence). The CDR3 spells CASSIDGEPYYGYTF. The CDR3 DNA follows: TGTGCCAGTAGTATTGATGGGGAGCCTTACTATGGCTACACCTTC.

The rearrangement links TRBV6-6 to TRBJ2-7; 8 nucleotides agree with TRBD1. This CDR3 has 13 residues. Germline V gives CDR1 MNHNY, CDR2 SVGAGI (reference sequence). V lost 2 bases to trimming and J lost 6 bases; unmatched junction nucleotides: 3. The CDR3, as DNA: TGTGCCAGCAGTTACGACAGGGGAGGCGAGCAGTACTTC. This translates into CASSYDRGGEQYF.

V is TRBV28 and J is TRBJ2-1; perhaps TRBD1 as D (5 bases). The CDR3 loop spans 17 amino acids. V dropped 3 bases and J dropped 1 base, with 16 bases sitting between them. CDR1 and CDR2 (germline): MDHEN, SYDVKM. Here the CDR3 DNA reads TGTGCCAGCAGTTTTGGAGAGACAGCCATTTCCTACAATGAGCAGTTCTTC. Protein sequence: CASSFGETAISYNEQFF.

The V gene is TRBV6-1, the J gene TRBJ1-2, with D perhaps matching TRBD1 (5 bases). The CDR3 is 12 amino acids. V was shortened by 7 bases and J by 6 bases, with 12 bases between the two germline ends. Per germline, CDR1 MNHNS and CDR2 SASEGT. CDR3 DNA sequence: TGTGCCAGCACCCGGGGGGATAATGGCTACACCTTC. Its protein is CASTRGDNGYTF.

The chain joins TRBV7-2 to TRBJ2-7; 8 nucleotides line up with TRBD2. In germline, CDR1 is SGHTA, CDR2 FQGNSA. The V segment lost 4 bases and the J segment 2 bases; nucleotides outside the gene matches: 10. The CDR3 is 16 residues long. CDR3 bases: TGTGCCAGCAGCTCCAATCCCGAGGGACTAGCCTACGAGCAGTACTTC. Its translation: CASSSNPEGLAYEQYF.

The chain links TRBV2 to TRBJ1-2, with a possible D match to TRBD1 (5 bases). This CDR3 is 11 amino acids long. Trimming cost V 7 bases and J 7 bases, with 10 bases left between them. In germline, CDR1 is SNHLY, CDR2 FYNNEI. CDR3 DNA sequence: TGTGCCAGCATGCAGGGCGGTGGCTACACCTTC. Its protein product is CASMQGGGYTF.

This clone was recorded only once. The J gene is TRBJ1-2, the V gene TRBV30, with D possibly matching TRBD1 (6 bases). Deletions cut 0 bases from V and 10 bases from J, with 15 bases between. The CDR3 is made up of 13 amino acids. CDR1 is GTSNPN, CDR2 SVGIG, per germline (reference sequence). CDR3 sequence (DNA): TGTGCCTGGAGTGTAATGGGGGCGCTTGCCTACACCTTC. Translated: CAWSVMGALAYTF.

Notes on this clone: The junction and the germline gene differ at one end; a read error may be behind it. The chain joins TRBV7-7 to TRBJ2-1; unclear D gene. The V gene's germline CDR1 is SSHAT and CDR2 FNYEAQ (reference sequence). The CDR3 is made up of 14 amino acids. CDR3 amino acids: CASSLDSGTNEQFF. CDR3 DNA: TGTGCTAGCAGCTTAGATTCAGGTACCAATGAGCAGTTCTTC. The complete variable domain, with remaining parts taken from reference TRBV7-7 and TRBJ2-1, reads GAGVSQSPRYKVTKRGQDVTLRCDPISSHATLYWYQQALGQGPEFLTYFNYEAQPDKSGLPSDRFSAERPEGSISTLTIQRTEQRDSAMYRCASSLDSGTNEQFFGPGTRLTVL.

The rearrangement links TRBV27 to TRBJ2-1; D remains ambiguous. Trimming removed 5 bases at V and 3 bases at J, with 11 bases between. This CDR3 region has 14 residues. In germline, CDR1 is MNHEY, CDR2 SMNVEV (reference sequence). The CDR3 spells CASSAAPRYNEQFF. CDR3 coding DNA: TGTGCCAGCAGTGCGGCACCGCGCTACAATGAGCAGTTCTTC.

The rearrangement joins TRBV5-1 to TRBJ2-2; the match to TRBD2 covers 10 bases. Unmatched junction bases numbered 14, after V lost 3 bases and J lost 6 bases. In germline, CDR1 is SGHRS, CDR2 YFSETQ. This CDR3 has 18 residues. The CDR3 sequence is CASSYTLGAGGLPGELFF. The CDR3 nucleotides read TGCGCCAGCAGCTATACCCTTGGAGCGGGAGGGCTTCCCGGGGAGCTGTTTTTT. The full variable domain, rest sourced from reference TRBV5-1 and TRBJ2-2, is KAGVTQTPRYLIKTRGQQVTLSCSPISGHRSVSWYQQTPGQGLQFLFEYFSETQRNKGNFPGRFSGRQFSNSRSEMNVSTLELGDSALYLCASSYTLGAGGLPGELFFGEGSRLTVL.

The chain uses TRBV30 and TRBJ2-7, with 9 bases matching TRBD1. The CDR3 runs 14 residues. The trim removed 0 bases at V and 6 bases at J, leaving 6 bases unmatched. Germline CDR1 reads GTSNPN; CDR2 reads SVGIG (reference sequence). The CDR3 region has the DNA TGTGCCTGGAGTGTACCGGGACAGGGAGTCGAGCAGTACTTC. It codes for CAWSVPGQGVEQYF.

V gene TRBV19 combines with J gene TRBJ2-7; 12 nucleotides align to TRBD2. The CDR3 totals 15 residues. The germline gives CDR1 LNHDA, CDR2 SQIVND (reference sequence). V lost 3 bases to trimming and J lost 6 bases; unmatched junction nucleotides: 6. The CDR3 bases are TGTGCCAGTAGTATCCGACTAGCGGGAGTGATCGAGCAGTACTTC. As protein: CASSIRLAGVIEQYF.

Remarks on this clone: A junction end diverges from the germline sequence, so it may reflect a read error. This rearrangement joins TRBV7-9 to TRBJ2-6; 7 bases are a match to TRBD2. The CDR3 runs 15 residues. Germline CDR1 reads SEHNR; CDR2 reads FQNEAQ (reference sequence). The CDR3, as DNA: TGTGCCAGCTGCTTCGGGGGGTCTGGGGCCAACGTCCTGACTTTC. Protein: CASCFGGSGANVLTF.

The gene calls are TRBV10-1 and TRBJ2-3; D ambiguous. Germline V gene data show CDR1 as WNHNN and CDR2 as SYGVQD (reference sequence). The CDR3 is made up of 13 amino acids. Trimming removed 3 bases from V and 2 bases from J, with 6 bases in between. DNA for the CDR3: TGCGCCAGCAGTGACAGTGCCACAGATACGCAGTATTTT. Residues: CASSDSATDTQYF.

The chain uses TRBV27 and TRBJ2-3; the D gene is possibly TRBD1 (6 bases). This CDR3 contains 15 residues. In germline, CDR1 is MNHEY, CDR2 SMNVEV (reference sequence). The germline V and J ends were trimmed by 6 bases and 0 bases, with 13 bases remaining between them. The DNA of the CDR3 is TGTGCCAGCAGGGCTAGGACAGTAAGCACAGATACGCAGTATTTT. This translates into CASRARTVSTDTQYF.

This clone showed up just once. V gene TRBV9 combines with J gene TRBJ2-7; D may be TRBD2 (5 bases). CDR1 SGDLS and CDR2 YYNGEE come from the germline V gene. V was cut by 3 bases and J by 2 bases, with 21 bases left in between. The CDR3 contains 17 residues. The CDR3 here is CASSARIGLGGPYEQYF. The CDR3 region has the DNA TGTGCCAGCAGCGCCCGGATTGGACTTGGAGGTCCCTACGAGCAGTACTTC.

The J gene is TRBJ2-2, the V gene TRBV7-2; 8 bases agree with TRBD2. Germline V gene sequence: CDR1 SGHTA, CDR2 FQGNSA. The CDR3 totals 17 residues. V lost 1 base to trimming and J lost 1 base; unmatched junction nucleotides: 5. CDR3: CASSLDGAGGNTGELFF. The CDR3 DNA sequence: TGTGCCAGCAGCTTAGATGGCGCGGGAGGGAACACCGGGGAGCTGTTTTTT.